This T cell receptor (beta chain) was sequenced during a study of shared clonotypes between healthy human individuals. This clone has just one count. The antigen is unknown. Deep was the level at which the assay was run. Here immunoSEQ multiplex PCR was the method, and the copy in TCRdb shows in-frame clones only, minus some. The sample consists of about 2 million clones, about 95% of them appearing once. Naive CD8 populations comprised CD45RO-negative cells positively selected for CCR7, excluding terminally differentiated effector memory CD45RA+ cells. Findings and caveats of the study: On the whole, naive subsets had larger estimated richness than memory subsets had. Researchers sampled blood only, noting tissue repertoires likely differ. Few donors restricted represented genetic and exposure-history diversity.

Material for sequencing was naive CD8+ T cells sorted from blood. This receptor was identified in a man aged 18 to 35 in good health.

The CDR3 reads CASSTSGDDATNEKLFF. In DNA form, the CDR3 reads TGTGCCAGTAGTACGTCGGGGGACGACGCAACTAATGAAAAACTGTTTTTT. The rearrangement joins TRBV19 to TRBJ1-4; D might be TRBD1 (5 bases). The germline V gene encodes CDR1 LNHDA and CDR2 SQIVND (reference sequence). CDR3 size: 17 residues. Trimming pared 4 bases from V and 0 bases from J, leaving 15 bases between. The full variable domain, completed using reference TRBV19 and TRBJ1-4, is DGGITQSPKYLFRKEGQNVTLSCEQNLNHDAMYWYRQDPGQGLRLIYYSQIVNDFQKGDIAEGYSVSREKKESFPLTVTSAQKNPTAFYLCASSTSGDDATNEKLFFGSGTQLSVL.